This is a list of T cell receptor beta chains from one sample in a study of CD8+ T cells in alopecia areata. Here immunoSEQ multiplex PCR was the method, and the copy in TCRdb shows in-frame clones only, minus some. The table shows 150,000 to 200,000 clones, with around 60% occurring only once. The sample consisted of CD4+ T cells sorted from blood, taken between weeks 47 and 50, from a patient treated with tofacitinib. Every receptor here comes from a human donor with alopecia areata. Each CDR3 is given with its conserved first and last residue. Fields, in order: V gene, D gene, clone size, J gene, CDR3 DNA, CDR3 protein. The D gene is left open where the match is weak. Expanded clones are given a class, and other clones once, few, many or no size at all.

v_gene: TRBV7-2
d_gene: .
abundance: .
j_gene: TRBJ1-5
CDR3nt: TGTGCCAGCAGCTTAAGGGGCGACCCCAATCAGCCCCAGCATTTT
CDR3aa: CASSLRGDPNQPQHF

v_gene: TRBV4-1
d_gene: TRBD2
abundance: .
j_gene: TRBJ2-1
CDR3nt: TGCGCCAGCAGCCAAGATTCTACTAGCGGGGGCTACAATGAGCAGTTCTTC
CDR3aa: CASSQDSTSGGYNEQFF

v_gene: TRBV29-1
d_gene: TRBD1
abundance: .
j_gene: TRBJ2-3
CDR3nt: TGCAGCGTTCCCGGGACAGGGGACCCAGGGGATACGCAGTATTTT
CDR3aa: CSVPGTGDPGDTQYF

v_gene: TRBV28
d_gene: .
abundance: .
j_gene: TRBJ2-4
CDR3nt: TGTGCCAGCAGCGCATCCCCGGAAGTAACCAAAAACATTCAGTACTTC
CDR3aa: CASSASPEVTKNIQYF

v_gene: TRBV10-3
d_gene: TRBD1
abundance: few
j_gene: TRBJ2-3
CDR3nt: TGTGCCATCAGCTCCGGACAGGGATCGGGCACAGATACGCAGTATTTT
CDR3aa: CAISSGQGSGTDTQYF

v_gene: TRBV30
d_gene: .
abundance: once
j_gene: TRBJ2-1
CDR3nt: TGTGCCTGGAGTGTTGGAGTTATAGGGAATGAGCAGTTCTTC
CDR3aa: CAWSVGVIGNEQFF

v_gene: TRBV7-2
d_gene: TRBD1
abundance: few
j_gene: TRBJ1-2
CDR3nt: TGTGCCAGCAGCTCCCACAGGGGGGCGCTTTATGGCTACACCTTC
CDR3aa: CASSSHRGALYGYTF

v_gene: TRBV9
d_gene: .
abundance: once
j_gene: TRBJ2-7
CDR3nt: TGTGCCAGCAGCGGCCCTCATGGGGGAGAGTACTTC
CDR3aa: CASSGPHGGEYF

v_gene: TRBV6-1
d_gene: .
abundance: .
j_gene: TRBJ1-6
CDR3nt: TGTGCCAGCAGTGAATGGGACACTAGAAATTCACCCCTCCACTTT
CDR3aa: CASSEWDTRNSPLHF

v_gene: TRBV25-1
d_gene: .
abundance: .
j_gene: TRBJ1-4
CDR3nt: TGTGCCAGCAGTGAATTGGATACTGCCGAAAAACTGTTTTTT
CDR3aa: CASSELDTAEKLFF

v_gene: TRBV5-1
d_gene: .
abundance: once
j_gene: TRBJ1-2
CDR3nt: TGCGCCAGCAGCTTGACCAACACAGGGAATGGCTACACCTTC
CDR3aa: CASSLTNTGNGYTF

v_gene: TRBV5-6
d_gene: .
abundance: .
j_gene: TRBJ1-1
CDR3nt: TGTGCCAGCAGCTCACCGCCCGTGGGCACTGAAGCTTTCTTT
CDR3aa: CASSSPPVGTEAFF

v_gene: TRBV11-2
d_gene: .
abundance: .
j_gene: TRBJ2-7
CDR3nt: TGTGCCAGCAGCCCGACTAGTTCTCACGAGCAGTACTTC
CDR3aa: CASSPTSSHEQYF

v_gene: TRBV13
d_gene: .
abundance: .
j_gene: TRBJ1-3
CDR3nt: TGTGCCAGCAGCCTAAGCCGGGCCGGGGGAGTCACCATATATTTT
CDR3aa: CASSLSRAGGVTIYF

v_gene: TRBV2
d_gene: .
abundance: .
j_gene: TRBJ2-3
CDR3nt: TGTGCCAGCAGTGTTCAGGGGCAAGATACGCAGTATTTT
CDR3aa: CASSVQGQDTQYF